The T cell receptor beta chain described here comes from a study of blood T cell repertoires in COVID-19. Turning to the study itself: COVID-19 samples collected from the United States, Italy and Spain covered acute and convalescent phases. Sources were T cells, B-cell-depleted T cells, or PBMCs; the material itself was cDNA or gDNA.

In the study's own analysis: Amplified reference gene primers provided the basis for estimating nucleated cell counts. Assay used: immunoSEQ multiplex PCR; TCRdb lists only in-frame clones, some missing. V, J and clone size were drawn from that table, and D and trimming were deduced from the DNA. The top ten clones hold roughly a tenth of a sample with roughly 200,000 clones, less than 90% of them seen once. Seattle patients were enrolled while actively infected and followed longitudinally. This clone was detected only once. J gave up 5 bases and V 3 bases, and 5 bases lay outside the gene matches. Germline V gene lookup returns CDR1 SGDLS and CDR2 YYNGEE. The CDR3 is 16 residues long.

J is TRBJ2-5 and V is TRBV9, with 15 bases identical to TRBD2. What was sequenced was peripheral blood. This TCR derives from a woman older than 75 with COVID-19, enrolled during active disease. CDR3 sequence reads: CASSAGLAGGLETQYF. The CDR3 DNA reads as TGTGCCAGCAGCGCCGGACTAGCGGGGGGGCTTGAGACCCAGTACTTC.